The 23 T cell receptor beta chains given below trace back to one sample, sequenced in a study of blood T cell repertoires in COVID-19. Clones were sequenced by immunoSEQ multiplex PCR, and TCRdb holds only the in-frame ones, with some missing. In the table there are 140,000 to 150,000 clones, around 87% of which are singletons. The specimen was PBMCs or T cells enriched from blood (not recorded which). These receptors were obtained from a man between 60 and 75 years old who had recovered from COVID-19.

This clone appeared a single time. V usage is TRBV6-5 and J usage is TRBJ2-7; D perhaps matches TRBD1 (5 bases). The V gene's germline CDR1 is MNHEY and CDR2 SVGAGI. Trimming removed 7 bases at V and 0 bases at J, with 10 bases between. The CDR3 sequence is 13 residues long. The CDR3 nucleotides read TGTGCCAGCACGACAGCTCCCTCCTACGAGCAGTACTTC. Its protein product is CASTTAPSYEQYF.

The chain carries TRBV19 and TRBJ1-5, with 10 bases that match TRBD1. V shed 5 bases and J 6 bases; nucleotides not matched to a gene: 7. Germline CDR1 reads LNHDA; CDR2 reads SQIVND (reference sequence). The CDR3 extends over 15 amino acids. Written as DNA, the CDR3 is TGTGCCAGTAGTCTTTCAAGACAGGGGGCTCAGCCCCAGCATTTT. It specifies CASSLSRQGAQPQHF.

This chain connects TRBV28 to TRBJ2-5; D is undetermined. CDR3 length: 13 residues. The germline gives CDR1 MDHEN, CDR2 SYDVKM. V lost 7 bases and J lost 5, with 14 bases in between. CDR3: CASKYWRVETQYF. The CDR3 DNA is TGTGCCAGCAAGTATTGGAGAGTCGAGACCCAGTACTTC.

The V gene is TRBV5-8, the J gene TRBJ1-2, with a tentative D call TRBD1 (6 bases). CDR1 is SGHTS, CDR2 YDEGEE, per germline. The CDR3 sequence is 13 residues long. V gave up 6 bases and J gave up 4 bases, with 13 bases separating them. CDR3 protein: CASTPGGVYGYTF. CDR3 DNA: TGTGCCAGCACCCCGGGGGGCGTCTATGGCTACACCTTC. Supplemented by reference TRBV5-8 and TRBJ1-2, the full variable domain reads EAGVTQSPTHLIKTRGQQATLRCSPISGHTSVYWYQQALGLGLQFLLWYDEGEERNRGNFPPRFSGRQFPNYSSELNVNALELEDSALYLCASTPGGVYGYTFGSGTRLTVV.

This clone was seen once. This chain uses TRBV19 with TRBJ2-7; 8 nucleotides align to TRBD1. Germline CDR1 and CDR2: LNHDA and SQIVND (reference sequence). The CDR3 is 12 amino acids. Trimming cost V 10 bases and J 3 bases; bases outside gene matches: 5. DNA of the CDR3: TGTGCCACCCGACAGGGGAGCTACGAGCAGTACTTC. Its translation: CATRQGSYEQYF.

The rearrangement uses TRBV28 and TRBJ1-2, with 9 nucleotides matching TRBD1. The CDR3 consists of 16 residues. V gave up 3 bases and J gave up 4 bases; unmatched junction bases: 9. Germline CDR1 and CDR2: MDHEN and SYDVKM. The CDR3 DNA sequence: TGTGCCAGCAGTTTGCCCGGGACAGGGAGGGTCTATGGCTACACCTTC. It yields the protein CASSLPGTGRVYGYTF.

This rearrangement joins TRBV9 to TRBJ1-4, with 8 positions matching TRBD1. The CDR3 extends over 15 amino acids. V shed 3 bases and J 5 bases; nucleotides not matched to a gene: 6. Germline CDR1 SGDLS, CDR2 YYNGEE. CDR3 protein: CASSARDRRNEKLFF. DNA of the CDR3: TGTGCCAGCAGCGCCAGGGACAGGAGAAATGAAAAACTGTTTTTT. Combining the CDR3 with reference TRBV9 and TRBJ1-4 gives the whole variable domain DSGVTQTPKHLITATGQRVTLRCSPRSGDLSVYWYQQSLDQGLQFLIQYYNGEERAKGNILERFSAQQFPDLHSELNLSSLELGDSALYFCASSARDRRNEKLFFGSGTQLSVL.

V is TRBV12-3 or TRBV12-4 and J is TRBJ2-7; TRBD2 is a possible D gene (5 bases). Trimming took off 7 bases at V and 1 base at J, with 11 bases between the two ends. The CDR3 has 13 amino acids. The CDR3 bases are TGTGCCAGCACCCCTACTAGTTCCTACGAGCAGTACTTC. It yields the protein CASTPTSSYEQYF.

This clone was observed a handful of times. This chain links TRBV12-3 or TRBV12-4 with TRBJ2-1; 8 bases match TRBD1. The trim removed 7 bases at V and 6 bases at J, leaving 2 bases unmatched. This CDR3 spans 12 amino acids. This CDR3 reads CASTGTGNEQFF. The CDR3 DNA sequence: TGTGCCAGCACGGGGACAGGCAATGAGCAGTTCTTC.

The gene calls are TRBV3-1 (or the pseudogene TRBV3-2) and TRBJ2-7; no clear D gene. Germline V gives CDR1 LGHDT, CDR2 YNNKEL (reference sequence). CDR3 length: 11 amino acids. The V end was cut by 1 base, the J end by 9 bases, with 7 bases between. Written as DNA, the CDR3 is TGTGCCAGCAGCCAAGGGTCGGGGCAGTACTTC. Its protein product is CASSQGSGQYF.

The V and J genes are TRBV3-1 (or the pseudogene TRBV3-2) and TRBJ1-1, with a possible D match to TRBD1 (5 bases). The germline V gene has CDR1 LGHDT and CDR2 YNNKEL (reference sequence). Trimming shortened V by 5 bases and J by 0 bases, and 10 bases separated the two germline ends. The CDR3 has 14 residues. The CDR3 sequence is CASSTQTVNTEAFF. CDR3 nucleotide sequence: TGTGCCAGCAGCACCCAGACAGTGAACACTGAAGCTTTCTTT.

The gene calls are TRBV28 and TRBJ1-5, with a possible D match to TRBD1 (5 bases). The germline V and J ends were trimmed by 4 bases and 0 bases, with 13 bases remaining between them. The CDR3 length is 16 residues. CDR1 MDHEN and CDR2 SYDVKM come from the germline V gene. CDR3 DNA: TGTGCCAGCAGTTCCCGGGACTTTTATAGCAATCAGCCCCAGCATTTT. Translation gives CASSSRDFYSNQPQHF.

This rearrangement joins TRBV6-5 to TRBJ2-3; 7 positions match TRBD2. CDR3 length: 13 amino acids. Per the germline V gene, CDR1 is MNHEY and CDR2 is SVGAGI. Trimming cost V 11 bases and J 0 bases; bases outside gene matches: 5. This CDR3 is CAGRAGSTDTQYF. The CDR3 region has the DNA TGTGCCGGGAGGGCCGGGAGCACAGATACGCAGTATTTT.

This chain's CDR3 is CSVGTGSGELFF. CDR3 DNA: TGCAGCGTTGGGACAGGGTCCGGGGAGCTGTTTTTT. The rearrangement uses TRBV29-1 and TRBJ2-2; 8 bases align to TRBD1. The V and J ends lost 4 bases and 6 bases, in that order; junction bases with no gene match: 1. The CDR3 extends over 12 amino acids. Germline CDR1 reads SQVTM; CDR2 reads ANQGSEA.

The chain has TRBV5-6 and TRBJ1-5; 8 bases align to TRBD1. The length of the CDR3 is 17 residues. J was trimmed by 5 bases and V by 4 bases; bases with no gene match: 14. Germline loops: CDR1 SGHDT, CDR2 YYEEEE. The CDR3 DNA reads as TGTGCCAGCAGCCCGGTGAGCTGGACAGGGAGGTATCAGCCCCAGCATTTT. It is translated as CASSPVSWTGRYQPQHF. The variable domain in full, with the rest retrieved from reference TRBV5-6 and TRBJ1-5, is DAGVTQSPTHLIKTRGQQVTLRCSPKSGHDTVSWYQQALGQGPQFIFQYYEEEERQRGNFPDRFSGHQFPNYSSELNVNALLLGDSALYLCASSPVSWTGRYQPQHFGDGTRLSIL.

The table lists this clone with a count of one. This rearrangement joins TRBV11-3 to TRBJ2-7; perhaps TRBD1 as D (6 bases). Germline CDR1 is SGHNT and CDR2 is YENEEA. This CDR3 comprises 13 residues. V was shortened by 5 bases and J by 6 bases, with 14 bases between the two germline ends. The CDR3 sequence is CASSRNRDSEQYF. The CDR3 nucleotides read TGTGCCAGCAGCCGAAACAGGGATTCCGAGCAGTACTTC.

The rearrangement joins TRBV13 to TRBJ2-7; 7 positions agree with TRBD2. CDR1 is PRHDT and CDR2 is FYEKMQ in the germline V gene (reference sequence). The length of the CDR3 is 12 residues. V lost 4 bases and J lost 6; bases outside the gene matches: 3. The CDR3 region has the DNA TGTGCCAGCAGCTGGCCGGGGGGCGAGCAGTACTTC. As protein: CASSWPGGEQYF.

The CDR3 DNA is TGTGCCAGCAGCTTAGCACACAGGGGAGCCTACGAGCAGTACTTC. Translating it yields CASSLAHRGAYEQYF. The gene calls are TRBV7-9 and TRBJ2-7, with 7 bases matching TRBD1. The CDR3 contains 15 residues. CDR1 is SEHNR and CDR2 is FQNEAQ in the germline V gene (reference sequence). V was pared by 0 bases and J by 2 bases, with 4 bases of the junction left unmatched.

V and J are TRBV6-5 and TRBJ1-2, with 7 bases aligning to TRBD1. Germline lookup yields CDR1 MNHEY and CDR2 SVGAGI. Trimming cost V 7 bases and J 6 bases; bases outside gene matches: 11. The CDR3 is made up of 14 amino acids. The CDR3 region is CASIEQGRIDGYTF. The CDR3 DNA sequence: TGTGCCAGCATCGAACAGGGGCGGATTGATGGCTACACCTTC.

This rearrangement joins TRBV10-3 to TRBJ1-5, with a tentative D call TRBD1 (5 bases). V gave up 3 bases and J gave up 3 bases, with 9 bases separating them. Looked up from germline, CDR1 is ENHRY and CDR2 is SYGVKD. The length of the CDR3 is 14 residues. This CDR3 reads CAISDSRVNQPQHF. In DNA, the CDR3 is TGTGCCATCAGTGACTCCAGGGTCAATCAGCCCCAGCATTTT.

This clone was detected only a few times. This chain connects TRBV9 to TRBJ1-1; D perhaps matches TRBD1 (5 bases). V was trimmed by 3 bases and J by 5 bases, leaving 17 bases between them. The CDR3 covers 15 residues. Germline values: CDR1 SGDLS, CDR2 YYNGEE. CDR3 DNA sequence: TGTGCCAGCAGCGAAAGGGGTGTGGGGAGGACTGAAGCTTTCTTT. Protein sequence: CASSERGVGRTEAFF.

The rearrangement uses TRBV6-5 and TRBJ1-1; TRBD1 is a possible D gene (5 bases). CDR3 length equals 13 residues. V was clipped by 11 bases and J by 1 base, with 14 bases between them. Germline CDR1 reads MNHEY; CDR2 reads SVGAGI. The CDR3 nucleotides read TGTGCCGGAAACAGGAGAGAGAACACTGAAGCTTTCTTT. The encoded protein is CAGNRRENTEAFF.

J is TRBJ1-1 and V is TRBV5-1; perhaps TRBD1 as D (6 bases). Germline V gene sequence: CDR1 SGHRS, CDR2 YFSETQ. This CDR3 spans 14 amino acids. V was pared by 7 bases and J by 1 base, with 14 bases between. Here the CDR3 DNA reads TGCGCCAGCGGTATTACAGGGCGGAACACTGAAGCTTTCTTT. Its protein product is CASGITGRNTEAFF.